This T cell receptor beta chain is drawn from a study of blood T cell repertoires in COVID-19. Across the study: COVID-19 samples collected from the United States, Italy and Spain covered acute and convalescent phases.

The table came from immunoSEQ multiplex PCR; TCRdb's copy has only in-frame clones and leaves some out. The repertoire holds roughly 150,000 clones, with about 85% as singletons. Trimming removed 3 bases from V and 0 bases from J; junction bases left unmatched: 3. There are 16 residues in the CDR3. The germline V gene has CDR1 MGHRA and CDR2 YSYEKL. The receptor was isolated from a man of 80 years or more with COVID-19, enrolled during active disease. The material sequenced was peripheral blood. The chain carries TRBV4-1 and TRBJ1-3, with 9 bases matching TRBD1. The CDR3 coding sequence is TGCGCCAGCAGCCAGGCGACAGGGGGCTCTGGAAACACCATATATTTT. Its translation is CASSQATGGSGNTIYF.